The clone carrying this TCR beta chain was counted between two and nine times. Time point meaning: newly diagnosed GD, antithyroid drugs for less than 3 months. The TCR library was made from RNA extracted from PBMCs. Building of the TCR beta libraries involved iRepertoire HTBI primers and Arm-PCR of CDR3 regions. Authors' processing steps: The samples yielded roughly 64 TRBV and 14 TRBJ segments. TCRdb reprocessed the multiplex PCR reads with MiXCR, giving one entry per CDR3 protein. The V and J calls follow TCRdb's processing rather than the paper's. The sample records around 500,000 distinct CDR3 sequences, roughly 15% being singletons. Germline V lookup: CDR1 LNHDA, CDR2 SQIVND (reference sequence). The V end was cut by 2 bases, the J end by 0 bases, with 10 bases between. CDR3 length equals 15 residues. This specimen comes from a study of regulatory T cells in long-lasting Graves disease. The same data also went into a second study, on T cells in Graves' hyperthyroidism and ophthalmopathy.

The clonotype was recovered from a woman between 40 and 65 years old with Graves disease. This material consisted of peripheral blood mononuclear cells (PBMCs), taken at new diagnosis, from a patient treated with antithyroid drugs. The V and J genes are TRBV19 and TRBJ1-1; D gene ambiguous. CDR3 bases: TGTGCCAGTAGTATATTGGCAGGAGTGAACACTGAAGCTTTCTTT. Protein product: CASSILAGVNTEAFF.